Listed here is a single T cell receptor beta chain. Its antigen is still unknown. No base qualities exist here, and no much larger clone lies one base off it. Healthy HIV-negative adults with no recently reported acute infections or vaccinations were included as donors. Only Caucasian adults living in Nashville, Tennessee, USA were represented among the donors. CD8 memory samples combined magnetically selected CD45RO+ cells with CCR7-negative CD45RA+ effector memory (TemRA) cells. After blood collection by leukapheresis, PBMCs were isolated using Ficoll-Histopaque density gradient centrifugation and then cryopreserved in the vapor phase of liquid nitrogen. Purity and quantity of every magnetically sorted T cell population were checked by analytical flow cytometry. Each sorted fraction had its genomic DNA isolated and then quantified by UV absorbance on a Nanodrop 2000c. These data come from a study of shared clonotypes between healthy human individuals (TCRdb year 2020). Regarding the study in general: Two women and a few men aged 18 to 49 years were included in the cohort. To increase sequencing depth and limit assay-specific biases, different laboratories used diverse techniques to prepare libraries and sequence TCR repertoires. For each donor, CD4 naive and CD4 memory were each given three plates, CD8 naive was given two plates, and CD8 memory was given one plate. Between about 0.94 and 8.9 billion PBMCs per donor were obtained by leukapheresis. The study deeply sequenced blood TCR repertoires of five healthy adults to estimate repertoire size and the extent of clonotype sharing between individuals.

Broad study findings and their caveats: Sampling was restricted to blood, and TCR repertoires in tissue are likely to differ from TCR repertoires in blood. Across a few donors, approximately 4.9% of naive CD4, 3% to 4% of naive CD8, around 2.1% of memory CD4, and about 0.4% of memory CD8 clonotypes were shared. Rarefaction of sorted-subset datasets indicated incomplete sequencing despite the large sequencing depth. Compared with non-shared clonotypes, clonotypes shared by all four sorted-subset donors had higher generation probabilities. The small number of donors limited the genetic and exposure-history diversity represented. Based on pairwise subsampling, the degree of clonotype sharing among donors was expected to be affected by sequencing depth. Naive subsets generally had larger estimated clonotype richness than memory subsets did.

Using the deep immunoSEQ assay, TCR CDR3 regions were amplified from genomic DNA by multiplex PCR. Genomic DNA extracted from each cell subset was distributed evenly over all wells of several immunoSEQ 96-well plates, and each plate served as one replicate. For sorted subsets, around 200 ng genomic DNA, equal to approximately 30,000 T cell genomes, was loaded into each replicate PCR. Purified libraries were measured with a Qubit 3.0 fluorometer, size-checked on a Bioanalyzer 2100, and measured again with the KAPA Library Quantification kit. A separate single-read 150-cycle Illumina NextSeq 550 flow cell was used to sequence each immunoSEQ 96-well plate. In the authors' own workflow: Because only junctional sequences without quality scores were contained in the immunoSEQ output, filtering matching that applied to full-length reads could not be performed. To assign V/J genes and CDR3, sequences were annotated against IMGT germline references using PyIR, a Python wrapper for IgBLAST v1.9. Reads with weak V/J assignments (E-value above 1e-6), missing CDR3, stop codons, out-of-frame junctions, or ambiguous translated residues were removed. A V3J clonotype was defined by an identical inferred V gene, J gene, and CDR3 amino acid sequence. To compute the percentage overlap between repertoires, the number of shared unique clonotypes was divided by the size of the smaller repertoire. RTK rarefaction, the Chao1 estimator, and Recon v2.1 estimates of unobserved clonotypes were used to assess repertoire richness. For all TCRbeta clonotypes obtained by the gDNA method from a few donors, generation probabilities were computed with OLGA. The source is immuneACCESS, and TCRdb retained only in-frame sequences with V and J called. Part of the clones is not carried over; for the studies checked, unresolved V genes explain less than half of this, and the remainder is unexplained. Clone size and V and J calls were adopted from that table, with D and trimming inferred from the DNA. The sample table shows about 380,000 clones, and roughly 96% are seen once. The leading ten clones occupy 0.32% of the sample.

V gives up 2 bases and J gives up 0 bases, and the segment between their germline ends measures 16 bases. Measured from the cysteine to the phenylalanine, the CDR3 is 17 residues long. The retained sequence is limited to the CDR3, 51 bases, with the frame set at the first base. The germline V gene sets CDR1 to SGHAT and CDR2 to FQNNGV. The chain links TRBV11-2 with TRBJ2-5; TRBD1 is perhaps the D gene, given 5 matching bases. This TCR was sampled from a man aged 25-45 years in good health. Sequencing was carried out using memory CD8+ T cells sorted from blood. According to the study, the label for this sample's cell subset or site signals: CD45RO+ cells pooled with CCR7-negative TemRA cells. The DNA sequence reads TGTGCCAGCAGCTTAATCAGGGTCCCCATCAACCAAGAGACCCAGTACTTC. It translates as CASSLIRVPINQETQYF.